The rows below give T cell receptor beta chains drawn from one sample of a study of T cell responses to AZD1222 COVID-19 vaccine. Sequenced by immunoSEQ multiplex PCR; TCRdb stores in-frame clones only, minus some. The table records 100,000 to 150,000 clones, 90% of them present only once. Sequences were derived from peripheral blood, sampled on day 0 of AZD1222 vaccination. All receptors come from an adult in good health. The CDR3 runs from the conserved cysteine through the conserved F or W. A D gene is named only where the DNA matches it firmly. Some rows have no size entry. The others give once, few or many, or a class for an expanded clone.

CDR3 DNA: TGTGCCAGCAGGAAAGAAGGGCGGGGGATTGCCGGGGAGCTGTTTTTT
CDR3 protein: CASRKEGRGIAGELFF
D gene: TRBD2
V gene: TRBV7-9
clone size: -
J gene: TRBJ2-2

CDR3 DNA: TGTGCCAGCAGCCCGGGACTAGCGGGGTTATACGAGCAGTACTTC
CDR3 protein: CASSPGLAGLYEQYF
D gene: TRBD2
V gene: TRBV7-8
clone size: -
J gene: TRBJ2-7

CDR3 DNA: TGTGCCAGCAGTCGTCGGACAGGGTACACAGATACGCAGTATTTT
CDR3 protein: CASSRRTGYTDTQYF
D gene: TRBD1
V gene: TRBV28
clone size: -
J gene: TRBJ2-3

CDR3 DNA: TGTGCCAGCCTACTTGACAGGAGCAATCAGCCCCAGCATTTT
CDR3 protein: CASLLDRSNQPQHF
D gene: -
V gene: TRBV28
clone size: -
J gene: TRBJ1-5

CDR3 DNA: TGTGCCTGGAGGCAAGATAATGAAAAACTGTTTTTT
CDR3 protein: CAWRQDNEKLFF
D gene: -
V gene: TRBV30
clone size: -
J gene: TRBJ1-4

CDR3 DNA: TGTGCCAGCAGACGAACCGGGACAGGGGGACAGGGCTACACCTTC
CDR3 protein: CASRRTGTGGQGYTF
D gene: TRBD1
V gene: TRBV7-2
clone size: -
J gene: TRBJ1-2

CDR3 DNA: TGTGCCACCTTGACAGGGGTGGGGTCACCCCTCCACTTT
CDR3 protein: CATLTGVGSPLHF
D gene: TRBD1
V gene: TRBV2
clone size: -
J gene: TRBJ1-6

CDR3 DNA: TGTGCCAGCAGTTATCAGACAGTAGTCCACGAGCAGTACTTC
CDR3 protein: CASSYQTVVHEQYF
D gene: -
V gene: TRBV6-6
clone size: once
J gene: TRBJ2-7

CDR3 DNA: TGCGCCAGCAGCTTGGCCGGGACTAGGGGGGATGAGCAGTTCTTC
CDR3 protein: CASSLAGTRGDEQFF
D gene: TRBD2
V gene: TRBV5-1
clone size: -
J gene: TRBJ2-1

CDR3 DNA: TGTGCCAGCAGCCAATGGGACACTCAACCCGGGGAGCTGTTTTTT
CDR3 protein: CASSQWDTQPGELFF
D gene: -
V gene: TRBV3-1/TRBV3-2
clone size: -
J gene: TRBJ2-2

CDR3 DNA: TGTGCCAGTAGTATTACCAGTTGGCTAGCGGAATACAATGAGCAGTTCTTC
CDR3 protein: CASSITSWLAEYNEQFF
D gene: TRBD2
V gene: TRBV19
clone size: -
J gene: TRBJ2-1

CDR3 DNA: TGCGCCAGCAGCCAGTCTCCTTACTACGAGCAGTACTTC
CDR3 protein: CASSQSPYYEQYF
D gene: -
V gene: TRBV5-1
clone size: -
J gene: TRBJ2-7

CDR3 DNA: TGTGCCAGCAGTTTGGGGACCGCTCGTGAGCAGTTCTTC
CDR3 protein: CASSLGTAREQFF
D gene: -
V gene: TRBV12-3/TRBV12-4
clone size: -
J gene: TRBJ2-1

CDR3 DNA: TGTGCCAGCAGTTCCGCAGGGGATTCACCCCTCCACTTT
CDR3 protein: CASSSAGDSPLHF
D gene: -
V gene: TRBV28
clone size: -
J gene: TRBJ1-6

CDR3 DNA: TGTGCCAGCAGTTTAGGGACAGGAGGGGAAAAACTGTTTTTT
CDR3 protein: CASSLGTGGEKLFF
D gene: TRBD1
V gene: TRBV28
clone size: -
J gene: TRBJ1-4

CDR3 DNA: TGTGCCAGCAGTTCACGCGGCAATGAGCAGTTCTTC
CDR3 protein: CASSSRGNEQFF
D gene: -
V gene: TRBV12-3/TRBV12-4
clone size: -
J gene: TRBJ2-1

CDR3 DNA: TGTGCCAGCAGAAAGGGTCGGACCCTAGGAGAGCAGTTCTTC
CDR3 protein: CASRKGRTLGEQFF
D gene: -
V gene: TRBV2
clone size: -
J gene: TRBJ2-1

CDR3 DNA: TGTGCCAGCAGTCGACAGGGGCCGGATGGCTACACCTTC
CDR3 protein: CASSRQGPDGYTF
D gene: TRBD1
V gene: TRBV6-5
clone size: -
J gene: TRBJ1-2

CDR3 DNA: TGTGCCAGCAGCCCGACAAAGACTAGCCCGGCAGATACGCAGTATTTT
CDR3 protein: CASSPTKTSPADTQYF
D gene: TRBD2
V gene: TRBV7-3
clone size: -
J gene: TRBJ2-3

CDR3 DNA: TGCGCCAGCAGCTTGGTCGGACAGGGGGAGGTCACCGGGGAGCTGTTTTTT
CDR3 protein: CASSLVGQGEVTGELFF
D gene: TRBD1
V gene: TRBV5-1
clone size: once
J gene: TRBJ2-2

CDR3 DNA: TGTGCCTGGAGTGGCATCCTAGGGACAGGGGTCGGGGGTCTCGTCACAGATACGCAGTATTTT
CDR3 protein: CAWSGILGTGVGGLVTDTQYF
D gene: TRBD1
V gene: TRBV30
clone size: -
J gene: TRBJ2-3

CDR3 DNA: TGTGCCAGCTCACTTCAGCAGGACTCACACTACGAGCAGTACTTC
CDR3 protein: CASSLQQDSHYEQYF
D gene: -
V gene: TRBV18
clone size: -
J gene: TRBJ2-7

CDR3 DNA: TGTGCCAGCAGCATGAACACTGAAGCTTTCTTT
CDR3 protein: CASSMNTEAFF
D gene: -
V gene: TRBV5-5
clone size: -
J gene: TRBJ1-1

CDR3 DNA: TGTGCCAGCGACTCCACCCACAATGAGCAGTTCTTC
CDR3 protein: CASDSTHNEQFF
D gene: -
V gene: TRBV28
clone size: once
J gene: TRBJ2-1

CDR3 DNA: TGCGCCAGCAGCCAGGACTACCCGAACACTGAAGCTTTCTTT
CDR3 protein: CASSQDYPNTEAFF
D gene: -
V gene: TRBV4-1
clone size: -
J gene: TRBJ1-1

CDR3 DNA: TGTGCCAGCAGCCGAGGACAGCCCCGCTATGGCTACACCTTC
CDR3 protein: CASSRGQPRYGYTF
D gene: -
V gene: TRBV27
clone size: -
J gene: TRBJ1-2

CDR3 DNA: TGTGCCACCAGCCCCGGGACAGGGGGCTTGGCTTTCTTT
CDR3 protein: CATSPGTGGLAFF
D gene: TRBD1
V gene: TRBV15
clone size: -
J gene: TRBJ1-1

CDR3 DNA: TGCAGTGCTAGTGATGCCGGTCGGGGTTCCTACGAGCAGTACTTC
CDR3 protein: CSASDAGRGSYEQYF
D gene: -
V gene: TRBV20-1
clone size: -
J gene: TRBJ2-7

CDR3 DNA: TGTGCCAGCAGCCAGGGGTGGAGCAATCAGCCCCAGCATTTT
CDR3 protein: CASSQGWSNQPQHF
D gene: -
V gene: TRBV3-1/TRBV3-2
clone size: -
J gene: TRBJ1-5

CDR3 DNA: TGTGCCAGCAGCTCGATCACAGATACGCAGTATTTT
CDR3 protein: CASSSITDTQYF
D gene: -
V gene: TRBV7-9
clone size: -
J gene: TRBJ2-3

CDR3 DNA: TGTGCCAGCAGTTTAAGCAGAGAAGCTTTCTTT
CDR3 protein: CASSLSREAFF
D gene: -
V gene: TRBV28
clone size: -
J gene: TRBJ1-1

CDR3 DNA: TGTGCCAGCAGTTCCACCACGGACAGGGGGAACACTGAAGCTTTCTTT
CDR3 protein: CASSSTTDRGNTEAFF
D gene: TRBD1
V gene: TRBV28
clone size: -
J gene: TRBJ1-1

CDR3 DNA: TGCGCCAGCAGCTTTAGCGGGAGGGCCTACGAGCAGTACTTC
CDR3 protein: CASSFSGRAYEQYF
D gene: TRBD2
V gene: TRBV5-1
clone size: few
J gene: TRBJ2-7

CDR3 DNA: TGTGCCAGCACTCCAGGGGGCGGGCAAGAGACCCAGTACTTC
CDR3 protein: CASTPGGGQETQYF
D gene: TRBD1
V gene: TRBV2
clone size: few
J gene: TRBJ2-5

CDR3 DNA: TGTGCCAGCAGCTCTCGGGGAGCGGGAGGATTCTACGAGCAGTACTTC
CDR3 protein: CASSSRGAGGFYEQYF
D gene: TRBD2
V gene: TRBV5-4
clone size: -
J gene: TRBJ2-7

CDR3 DNA: TGCGCCAGCAGCTTGACCGGGACCCAAAAAGCCGAGCAGTACTTC
CDR3 protein: CASSLTGTQKAEQYF
D gene: -
V gene: TRBV5-1
clone size: once
J gene: TRBJ2-7

CDR3 DNA: TGTGCCAGCAGGGGCGGCGGGACCTGGGGAGGGGAGCAGTACTTC
CDR3 protein: CASRGGGTWGGEQYF
D gene: TRBD2
V gene: TRBV6-5
clone size: -
J gene: TRBJ2-7

CDR3 DNA: TGTGCCAGCAGTTTACCGGCGCTAGAGACCCAGTACTTC
CDR3 protein: CASSLPALETQYF
D gene: -
V gene: TRBV28
clone size: -
J gene: TRBJ2-5

CDR3 DNA: TGTGCCAGCAGACCGTCCGGGACAGGGAGTTGGGTCACCGGGGAGCTGTTTTTT
CDR3 protein: CASRPSGTGSWVTGELFF
D gene: TRBD1
V gene: TRBV7-9
clone size: few
J gene: TRBJ2-2

CDR3 DNA: TGTGCCAGCAGACTAGCGAGCTCCTACAATGAGCAGTTCTTC
CDR3 protein: CASRLASSYNEQFF
D gene: TRBD2
V gene: TRBV2
clone size: -
J gene: TRBJ2-1

CDR3 DNA: TGCGCCAGCAGCCGGCAGGGGCAGAATACTGAAGCTTTCTTT
CDR3 protein: CASSRQGQNTEAFF
D gene: -
V gene: TRBV5-1
clone size: -
J gene: TRBJ1-1